This T cell receptor (beta chain) was recovered during a study of blood T cell repertoires in COVID-19. Study in general: The analysed material was cDNA or gDNA that came from T cells, B-cell-depleted T cells, or PBMCs.

This clone was found a few times. Trimming took off 2 bases at V and 6 bases at J, with 11 bases between the two ends. CDR1 and CDR2 from the germline V gene are MNHEY and SMNVEV (reference sequence). The CDR3 runs 13 residues. In the original analysis: From reference gene primer amplification, estimates of nucleated cell counts were derived. Only in-frame clones appear in the TCRdb table, and some are missing; sequencing was by immunoSEQ multiplex PCR. The D gene and trimming were derived from the DNA, and the V and J assignments and clone size from that table. The data hold some 38,000 clones, with roughly 80% observed a single time.

This chain links TRBV27 with TRBJ2-7; D remains ambiguous. Sequences were obtained from peripheral blood. The TCR was taken from a man between 60 and 75 years old in a cohort sampled during active COVID-19. The CDR3 region is CASSLTWQTEQYF. Here the CDR3 DNA reads TGTGCCAGCAGTTTAACATGGCAAACCGAGCAGTACTTC.